The T cell receptor (beta chain) under discussion was sequenced for a study of cytomegalovirus exposure and HLA in healthy donors. As regards this clone: Antigen: not known.

Broader study findings: A few V segments could not be told apart, such as TRBV6-2 and TRBV6-3, and were left out. CMV serostatus was the sole immune exposure information available. Later, an analysis found that common viral pathogens appeared to be linked with several of the most significant clusters.

The germline CDR1 and CDR2 sequences are SQVTM and ANQGSEA. The CDR3 runs 14 residues. The V and J ends lost 7 bases and 3 bases respectively, with 18 bases between them. Primers: 60 Vbeta forward and 13 Jbeta reverse. Assay used: immunoSEQ multiplex PCR; TCRdb lists only in-frame clones, some missing. The sample has some 100,000 clones, approximately 68% seen once. The gene calls are TRBV29-1 and TRBJ2-5; D possibly corresponds to TRBD1 (6 bases). The receptor was isolated from a woman in her late teens or twenties in good health and CMV-seropositive. Material: PBMCs. The CDR3 loop reads CSAKGVGVEETQYF. The CDR3, as DNA: TGCAGCGCCAAGGGGGTAGGGGTAGAAGAGACCCAGTACTTC.